Below are 21 T cell receptor beta chains sequenced from a single sample in a study. One entry per CDR3 protein results from TCRdb running MiXCR on the 5' RACE reads. The sample lists 55,000 to 75,000 distinct CDR3 sequences, 25% to 30% occurring once. The sample comprised tumor-infiltrating naive CD4+ T cells sorted from the breast tumor. Subset of the sample: naive CD4+ T cells, CD4+CD45RA+CD25-. These receptors originate from a female donor with breast cancer.

V and J are TRBV7-8 and TRBJ2-4; D not certain. V was clipped by 1 base and J by 9 bases, with 10 bases between them. The CDR3 has 13 residues. CDR1 and CDR2 from the germline V gene are SGHVS and FQNEAQ. The DNA for the CDR3 is TGTGCCAGCAGCTTAGAACCAGCGACCATTCAGTACTTC. The encoded protein is CASSLEPATIQYF.

With regard to this clonotype: This clone may be a read error of a much larger clone one base away. The CDR3 carries no conserved terminal phenylalanine or tryptophan, so it likely arises from a read error. J is TRBJ2-4 and V is TRBV7-8, with a weak D call TRBD1 (8 bases). This CDR3 is 19 amino acids long. Germline V gene lookup returns CDR1 SGHVS and CDR2 FQNEAQ. V dropped 5 bases and J dropped 3 bases, with 26 bases sitting between them. CDR3 sequence reads: CASSQGAAGGLRVKNIQYL. In DNA form, the CDR3 reads TGTGCCAGCAGCCAGGGGGCAGCCGGGGGGCTAAGAGTCAAAAACATTCAGTACCTC.

The chain links TRBV20-1 to TRBJ2-5, with 9 bases fitting TRBD2. J lost 4 bases, V lost 2 bases, and 2 bases had no gene match. Germline V CDR1 and CDR2: DFQATT, SNEGSKA (reference sequence). The CDR3 extends over 13 amino acids. This chain's CDR3 is CSARPGLAETQYF. The CDR3 region has the DNA TGCAGTGCTAGACCGGGACTAGCAGAGACCCAGTACTTC.

This clonotype was recorded many times. CDR3 sequence reads: CSARVLLGYTF. The CDR3 DNA reads TGCAGTGCTAGAGTGTTACTGGGCTACACCTTC. V gene TRBV20-1 combines with J gene TRBJ1-2; D not resolved. CDR3 size: 11 residues. Per the germline V gene, CDR1 is DFQATT and CDR2 is SNEGSKA (reference sequence). The V end was cut by 1 base, the J end by 8 bases, with 8 bases between.

The chain joins TRBV5-1 to TRBJ2-2; D gene ambiguous. Germline CDR1 SGHRS, CDR2 YFSETQ. The V and J ends lost 2 bases and 7 bases respectively, with 15 bases between them. CDR3 length: 15 residues. CDR3 amino acids: CASSLGAVGFGELFF. Here the CDR3 DNA reads TGCGCCAGCAGCTTAGGTGCCGTAGGGTTCGGGGAGCTGTTTTTT.

This clonotype occurred a few times. This chain links TRBV6-4 with TRBJ1-3, with D tentatively TRBD1 (5 bases). The V end lost 0 bases, the J end lost 0 bases, and 9 bases lay between the germline ends. CDR3 length equals 16 residues. Looked up from germline, CDR1 is MRHNA and CDR2 is SNTAGT. The CDR3 is CASSDSRDYSGNTIYF. CDR3 coding DNA: TGTGCCAGCAGTGACTCGCGGGACTACTCTGGAAACACCATATATTTT.

This sequence joins TRBV7-2 and TRBJ1-6, with a possible D match to TRBD1 (6 bases). The CDR3 runs to 13 residues. The germline V gene has CDR1 SGHTA and CDR2 FQGNSA. The germline V and J ends were trimmed by 1 base and 12 bases, with 10 bases remaining between them. CDR3 sequence reads: CASSLGTDLPLHF. As DNA, the CDR3 is TGTGCCAGCAGCTTAGGGACAGATTTACCCCTCCACTTT.

This clonotype was seen a single time. A much larger clone lies a single base off, so this may be a read error. Since no conserved phenylalanine or tryptophan closes the CDR3, a read error is the likely cause. This chain uses TRBV4-2 with TRBJ2-1; D remains ambiguous. In germline, CDR1 is LGHNA, CDR2 YNFKEQ. Trimming took off 0 bases at V and 4 bases at J, with 10 bases between the two ends. The CDR3 totals 15 residues. The CDR3 loop is CASSQERTAYNEQFL. The CDR3 DNA is TGTGCCAGCAGCCAAGAGCGGACCGCATACAATGAGCAGTTCCTC.

This clonotype occurred a few times. The chain joins TRBV18 to TRBJ1-5; D unclear. Trimming removed 3 bases at V and 0 bases at J, with 6 bases between. The CDR3 loop spans 14 amino acids. Germline V lookup: CDR1 KGHSH, CDR2 LQKENI. The CDR3 nucleotides read TGTGCCAGCTCACCCACAGATAGCAATCAGCCCCAGCATTTT. Amino acid sequence: CASSPTDSNQPQHF. The whole variable domain, filled in from reference TRBV18 and TRBJ1-5, reads NAGVMQNPRHLVRRRGQEARLRCSPMKGHSHVYWYRQLPEEGLKFMVYLQKENIIDESGMPKERFSAEFPKEGPSILRIQQVVRGDSAAYFCASSPTDSNQPQHFGDGTRLSIL.

V is TRBV2 and J is TRBJ1-3; possible D gene TRBD1, 5 bases. CDR1 SNHLY and CDR2 FYNNEI come from the germline V gene. Deletions cut 11 bases from V and 0 bases from J, with 11 bases between. This CDR3 region has 13 residues. The CDR3 DNA is TGTGCCGGACGGGGCTACTCTGGAAACACCATATATTTT. Amino acids: CAGRGYSGNTIYF.

This clonotype was seen a few times. The chain recombines TRBV10-3 with TRBJ2-5; 12 bases map to TRBD2. Germline V gene lookup returns CDR1 ENHRY and CDR2 SYGVKD. V shed 4 bases and J 4 bases; nucleotides not matched to a gene: 13. This CDR3 spans 18 amino acids. CDR3: CAISAYLAGGPRGETQYF. In nucleotides, the CDR3 is TGTGCCATCAGTGCTTACCTAGCGGGGGGGCCTAGAGGAGAGACCCAGTACTTC.

In this sample, this clonotype is large. The V and J genes are TRBV5-1 and TRBJ2-5, with 7 bases fitting TRBD1. The CDR3 totals 15 residues. V dropped 0 bases and J dropped 3; count of bases not matched to a gene: 5. From germline, CDR1 is SGHRS and CDR2 YFSETQ. The DNA for the CDR3 is TGCGCCAGCAGCTTGGCTGGGACAGAAAAAGAGACCCAGTACTTC. Translation gives CASSLAGTEKETQYF.

This clonotype was seen only a few times. This chain connects TRBV10-3 to TRBJ1-2; TRBD1 aligns across 7 bases. Germline lookup yields CDR1 ENHRY and CDR2 SYGVKD. This CDR3 contains 15 residues. The V segment lost 2 bases and the J segment 3 bases; nucleotides outside the gene matches: 6. CDR3 protein: CAISEDREGDYGYTF. The CDR3 region has the DNA TGTGCCATCAGTGAGGACAGGGAGGGGGACTATGGCTACACCTTC.

The table lists this clonotype with a few counts. The CDR3 protein is CASSLGKRDPYNEQFF. The CDR3, as DNA: TGTGCCAGCAGTTTGGGGAAGCGGGACCCCTACAATGAGCAGTTCTTC. The chain links TRBV12-3 or TRBV12-4 to TRBJ2-1; TRBD2 aligns across 7 bases. V gave up 3 bases and J gave up 2 bases; unmatched junction bases: 7. This CDR3 contains 16 residues.

The chain links TRBV18 to TRBJ2-3; tentatively, D is TRBD1 (6 bases). Germline V gene data show CDR1 as KGHSH and CDR2 as LQKENI. This CDR3 has 12 residues. V was clipped by 3 bases and J by 11 bases, with 12 bases between them. The CDR3 sequence is CASSPGTPEQYF. In DNA, the CDR3 is TGTGCCAGCTCACCGGGGACACCCGAGCAGTATTTT. Drawing the rest from reference TRBV18 and TRBJ2-3, the complete variable domain is NAGVMQNPRHLVRRRGQEARLRCSPMKGHSHVYWYRQLPEEGLKFMVYLQKENIIDESGMPKERFSAEFPKEGPSILRIQQVVRGDSAAYFCASSPGTPEQYFGPGTRLTVL.

This clonotype was recorded at least ten times. V and J are TRBV7-2 and TRBJ2-5, with 12 bases fitting TRBD2. The CDR3 covers 16 residues. Germline values: CDR1 SGHTA, CDR2 FQGNSA. V was clipped by 5 bases and J by 6 bases; unmatched bases: 10. The CDR3 DNA sequence: TGTGCCAGCAGCCCCCGGACTAGCGGGGAGATAAAGACCCAGTACTTC. Protein: CASSPRTSGEIKTQYF.

Only a few counts were recorded for this clonotype. This chain links TRBV6-5 with TRBJ2-4; D might be TRBD2 (6 bases). CDR3 length: 15 residues. CDR1 and CDR2 from the germline V gene are MNHEY and SVGAGI. Trimming stripped 2 bases from V and 3 bases from J, with 11 bases between. CDR3 nucleotides: TGTGCCAGCAGTTACCGGCTAGCGAACAAAAACATTCAGTACTTC. Amino acids: CASSYRLANKNIQYF.

Worth noting for this clonotype: A read error may be the cause here, since a much bigger clone is one base away. The V call is TRBV20-1, the J call TRBJ2-7, with D maybe TRBD1 (6 bases). Trimming pared 4 bases from V and 0 bases from J, leaving 13 bases between. The CDR3 length is 14 residues. Germline CDR1 reads DFQATT; CDR2 reads SNEGSKA (reference sequence). This CDR3 reads CSAKGGLGSYEQYF. As DNA, the CDR3 is TGCAGTGCTAAAGGGGGATTGGGCTCCTACGAGCAGTACTTC.

This sequence joins TRBV6-5 and TRBJ2-2; TRBD2 aligns across 8 bases. CDR3 length: 16 residues. The germline V gene has CDR1 MNHEY and CDR2 SVGAGI. V lost 4 bases, J lost 4 bases, and 8 bases stayed unmatched. CDR3 sequence (DNA): TGTGCCAGCAGTTCGACGGGACTAGAGTCCACCGGGGAGCTGTTTTTT. Translation: CASSSTGLESTGELFF.

This clonotype turned up a few times. V usage is TRBV6-6 and J usage is TRBJ2-5, with no clear D. Deletions cut 2 bases from V and 3 bases from J, with 13 bases between. Germline V gives CDR1 MNHNY, CDR2 SVGAGI (reference sequence). The CDR3 runs 15 residues. The CDR3 sequence is CASSYENRDKETQYF. CDR3 DNA sequence: TGTGCCAGCAGTTACGAGAATCGAGACAAAGAGACCCAGTACTTC.

Within the sample, this clonotype is medium-sized. The chain uses TRBV29-1 and TRBJ2-5; TRBD2 might be the D (6 bases). Per germline, CDR1 SQVTM and CDR2 ANQGSEA. This CDR3 is built from 14 residues. V lost 7 bases and J 5 bases, leaving 20 bases between the germline ends. In nucleotides, the CDR3 is TGCAGCGCGGGATTAGGAGGGATCGGGGAGACCCAGTACTTC. Its translation is CSAGLGGIGETQYF. Combining the CDR3 with reference TRBV29-1 and TRBJ2-5 gives the whole variable domain SAVISQKPSRDICQRGTSLTIQCQVDSQVTMMFWYRQQPGQSLTLIATANQGSEATYESGFVIDKFPISRPNLTFSTLTVSNMSPEDSSIYLCSAGLGGIGETQYFGPGTRLLVL.